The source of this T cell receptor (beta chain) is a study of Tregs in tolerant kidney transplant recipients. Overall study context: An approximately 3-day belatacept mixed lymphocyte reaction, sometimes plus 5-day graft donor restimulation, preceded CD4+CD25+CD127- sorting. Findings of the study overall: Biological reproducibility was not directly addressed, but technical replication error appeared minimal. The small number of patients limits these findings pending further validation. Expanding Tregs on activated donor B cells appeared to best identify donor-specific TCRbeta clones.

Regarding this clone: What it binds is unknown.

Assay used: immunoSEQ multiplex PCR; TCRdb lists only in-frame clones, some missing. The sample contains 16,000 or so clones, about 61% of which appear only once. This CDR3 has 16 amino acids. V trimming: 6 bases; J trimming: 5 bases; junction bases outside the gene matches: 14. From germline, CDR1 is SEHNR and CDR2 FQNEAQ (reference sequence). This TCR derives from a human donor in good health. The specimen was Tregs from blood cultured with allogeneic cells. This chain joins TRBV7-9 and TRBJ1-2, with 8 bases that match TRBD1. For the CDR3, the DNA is TGTGCCAGCAGTGGACAGGGAACTTCATTAACGTATGGCTACACCTTC. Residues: CASSGQGTSLTYGYTF.